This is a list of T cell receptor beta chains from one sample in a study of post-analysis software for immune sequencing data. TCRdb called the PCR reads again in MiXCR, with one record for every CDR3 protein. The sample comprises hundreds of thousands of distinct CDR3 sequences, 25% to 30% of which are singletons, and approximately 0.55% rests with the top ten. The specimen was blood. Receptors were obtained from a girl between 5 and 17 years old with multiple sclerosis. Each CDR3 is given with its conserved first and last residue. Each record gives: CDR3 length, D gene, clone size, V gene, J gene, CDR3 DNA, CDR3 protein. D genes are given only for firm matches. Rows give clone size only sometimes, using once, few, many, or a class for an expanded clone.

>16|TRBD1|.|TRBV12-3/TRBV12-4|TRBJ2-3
TGTGCCAGCAGCGAAACCGGGACAGGGGGATCAGATACGCAGTATTTT
CASSETGTGGSDTQYF
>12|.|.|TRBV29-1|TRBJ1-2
TGCAGCGGTGTAATACACGACTATGGCTACACCTTC
CSGVIHDYGYTF
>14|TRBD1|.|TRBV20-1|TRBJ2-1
TGCAGTGCTCAAGGACAGGGGGGGGACAATGAGCAGTTCTTC
CSAQGQGGDNEQFF
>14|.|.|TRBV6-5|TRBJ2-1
TGTGCCAGCAGTGCCACCGGGGGGCACAATGAGCAGTTCTTC
CASSATGGHNEQFF
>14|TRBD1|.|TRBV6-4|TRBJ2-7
TGTGCCACCGACCGGGACAGGGGGACCTACGAGCAGTACTTC
CATDRDRGTYEQYF
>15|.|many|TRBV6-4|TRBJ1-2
TGTGCCAGCAGTAGGACGGGAGGGACTAACTATGGCTACACCTTC
CASSRTGGTNYGYTF
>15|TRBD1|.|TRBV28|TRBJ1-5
TGTGCCAGCAGTTTATGGGGGGACAGAAATCAGCCCCAGCATTTT
CASSLWGDRNQPQHF
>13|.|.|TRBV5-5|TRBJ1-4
TGTGCCAGCAGCTTGGAGGACCTCGAAAAACTGTTTTTT
CASSLEDLEKLFF
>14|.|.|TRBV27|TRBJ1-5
TGTGCCAGCAGTTTGGCAGGGAGCATCCAGCCCCAGCATTTT
CASSLAGSIQPQHF
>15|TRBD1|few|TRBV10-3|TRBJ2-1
TGTGCCATCAGGGGCCCGGGACAGGGGTTCAATGAGCAGTTCTTC
CAIRGPGQGFNEQFF
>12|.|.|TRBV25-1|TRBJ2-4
TGTGCCAGCAGTGGGACCTATGACGGGCAGTACTTC
CASSGTYDGQYF
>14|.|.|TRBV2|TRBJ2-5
TGTGCCAGCAGTGTTCAAGGCTCGCGAGAGACCCAGTACTTC
CASSVQGSRETQYF
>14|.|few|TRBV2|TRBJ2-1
TGTGCCAGGGGACTCCCCGGACAGATCAATGAGCGGTTCTTC
CARGLPGQINERFF
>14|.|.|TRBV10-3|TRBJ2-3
TGTGCCATCAGTGAACCCAAGACGCAGGATACGCAGTATTTT
CAISEPKTQDTQYF
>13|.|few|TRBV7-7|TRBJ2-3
TGTGCCAGCAGCTTAGAACGGGGGGATACGCAGTATTTT
CASSLERGDTQYF
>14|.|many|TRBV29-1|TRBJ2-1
TGCAGCGTTGAAATAATAGGGTCCTACAATGAGCAGTTCTTC
CSVEIIGSYNEQFF
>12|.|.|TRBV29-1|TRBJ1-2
TGCAGCGGATACCGGGACATCTATGGCTACACCTTC
CSGYRDIYGYTF
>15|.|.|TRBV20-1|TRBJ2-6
TGCAGTGCCGGAAGAGCGGGTGTTAGTCTGGACGTCCTGACTTTC
CSAGRAGVSLDVLTF
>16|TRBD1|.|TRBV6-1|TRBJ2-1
TGTGCCAGCAGTGAAGCAAACGGACAGGGGGTCAATGAGCAGTTCTTC
CASSEANGQGVNEQFF
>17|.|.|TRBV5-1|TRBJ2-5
TGCGCCAGCAGCCGATCTCCCCGGAGCACAGGTCAAGAGACCCAGTACTTC
CASSRSPRSTGQETQYF
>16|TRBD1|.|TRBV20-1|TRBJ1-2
TGCAGTGCTAGAGCCCCTCGGACAGGGGGCGCGGATGGCTACACCTTC
CSARAPRTGGADGYTF
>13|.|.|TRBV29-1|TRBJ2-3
TGCGGCGTTGGTTCGGCCGTTCCAGATACGCAGTATTTT
CGVGSAVPDTQYF
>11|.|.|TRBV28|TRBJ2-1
TGTGCCAGCAGGGGCGGCGAGGAGCAGGTCTTC
CASRGGEEQVF
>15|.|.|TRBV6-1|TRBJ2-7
TGTGCCAGCGGGTATCGCGGGGAGTTGTTAAGGGAGCAGTACTTC
CASGYRGELLREQYF
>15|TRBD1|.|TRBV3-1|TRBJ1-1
TGTGCCAGCAGCCAGGAGGGACAGGGCGGAACTGAAGCTTTCTTT
CASSQEGQGGTEAFF
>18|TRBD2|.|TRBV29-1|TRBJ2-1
TGCAGCGTTGGCCCCCCGAAAACCGGGACTAGGATCTGGGTCGGGCAGTTCTTC
CSVGPPKTGTRIWVGQFF
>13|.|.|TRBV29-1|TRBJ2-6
TGCAGCGCCGCGGGATCTGGGGCCAACGTCCTGACTTTC
CSAAGSGANVLTF
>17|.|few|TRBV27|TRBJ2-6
TGTGCCAGCACGTGGGACTTCTCTCTCTCTGGGGCCAACGTCCTGACTTTC
CASTWDFSLSGANVLTF
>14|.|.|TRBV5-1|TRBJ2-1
TGCGCCAGCAGCCTTCGGACAGAGTTGAATGAGCAGTTCTTC
CASSLRTELNEQFF
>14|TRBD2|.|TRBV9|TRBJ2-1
TGTGCCAGCAGCGTTAGCGGGAGCAGGGATGAGCAGTTCTTC
CASSVSGSRDEQFF
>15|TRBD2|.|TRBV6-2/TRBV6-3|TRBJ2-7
TGTGCCAGCAGAACCCTAGCGGGGGCATCCTACGAGCAGTACTTC
CASRTLAGASYEQYF
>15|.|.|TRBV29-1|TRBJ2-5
TGCAGCGTGAAGTCGGGGTTTGGTCCCCAAGAGGCCCAGTACTTC
CSVKSGFGPQEAQYF
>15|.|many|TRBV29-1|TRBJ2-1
TGCAGCGCACACTCGGGGAGGGGGAATCCCAATGAGCAGTTCTTC
CSAHSGRGNPNEQFF
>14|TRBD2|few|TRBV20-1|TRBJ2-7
TGCAGTGCGCGGACTAGCGGGTCAACCTACGAGCAGTACTTC
CSARTSGSTYEQYF
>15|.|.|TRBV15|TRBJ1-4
TGTGCCACCAGCGGCCGGGACGGACGAAATGAAAAACTGTTTTTT
CATSGRDGRNEKLFF
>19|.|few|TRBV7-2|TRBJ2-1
TGTGCCAGCAGCTTAGTGGGGACAGGGGGACTAGCGGGTTACAATGAGCAGTTCTTC
CASSLVGTGGLAGYNEQFF
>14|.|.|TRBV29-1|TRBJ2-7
TGCAGCGTTGAAGTCTTCCTCAGCTCCTACGAGCAGTACTTC
CSVEVFLSSYEQYF
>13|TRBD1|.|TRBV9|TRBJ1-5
TGTGCCAGCAGCGTCACAGGGGATTCGCCCCAGCATTTT
CASSVTGDSPQHF
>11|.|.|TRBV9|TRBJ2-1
TGTGCCAGCAGCGTGGGTGGTGAGCAGTTCTTC
CASSVGGEQFF
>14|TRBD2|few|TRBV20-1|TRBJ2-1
TGCAGTGCTCCATCTAGCGGGGGTTACAATGAGCAGTTCTTC
CSAPSSGGYNEQFF
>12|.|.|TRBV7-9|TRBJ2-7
TGTGCCAGCAGCCAAGAGGACTACGAGCAGTACTTC
CASSQEDYEQYF
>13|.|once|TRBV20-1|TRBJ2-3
TGCAGTGCTAGTGAGGGGGTTCAGGATACGCAGTATTTT
CSASEGVQDTQYF
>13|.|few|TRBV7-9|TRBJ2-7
TGTGCCAGCAGCGGTGGACTTTTCTACGAGCAGTACTTC
CASSGGLFYEQYF
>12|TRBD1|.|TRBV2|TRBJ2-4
TGTGCCTGCACAACAGGGGGGAACATTCAGTACTTC
CACTTGGNIQYF
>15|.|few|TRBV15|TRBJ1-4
TGTGCCACCAGCCCTCGGAGGGGCGACAGTGAAAAACTGTTTTTT
CATSPRRGDSEKLFF